This T cell receptor beta chain was recorded in a study of radiotherapy plus CTLA-4 blockade in lung cancer. About the study: Across the patients, objective responses occurred in more than 15%, and disease control in 30% to 35%. Study outcomes and limitations: Radiotherapy with ipilimumab was followed by blood expansion of tumor-derived clones. Together with interferon-beta, which increased in serum after radiation, early dynamic changes in blood T cell clones were reportedly the best predictors of response.

From germline, CDR1 is MGHRA and CDR2 YSYEKL. The CDR3 totals 14 residues. V lost 6 bases and J lost 6; bases outside the gene matches: 8. Ipilimumab CTLA-4 blockade and focal radiation were given to patients with chemo-refractory metastatic non-small-cell lung cancer. This clone came up a few times. Its antigen is as yet unknown. The assay was immunoSEQ multiplex PCR, and TCRdb's table has in-frame clones only and misses some. The table includes tens of thousands of clones, 70% to 85% detected once. This specimen was peripheral blood, taken from a patient treated with radiotherapy plus ipilimumab. The receptor comes from a human donor with non-small cell lung cancer who had a complete response to radiotherapy plus ipilimumab. This sequence joins TRBV4-1 and TRBJ2-7; TRBD1 aligns across 10 bases. The CDR3 sequence: CASRPGTGAREQYV. The CDR3 nucleotides read TGCGCCAGCAGGCCCGGGACAGGGGCTCGCGAGCAGTACGTC.